The clone carrying this T cell receptor beta chain was recorded only once. Its antigen remains unknown. These data come from a study of T cells in Graves' hyperthyroidism and ophthalmopathy. Overall study findings and caveats: A median about 6.5 months before onset, the model predicted ophthalmopathy. Also found in blood were most expanded thyroid clonotypes above 0.001.

The CDR3 runs to 14 residues. Germline assignment: CDR1 SGHRS and CDR2 YFSETQ. V was clipped by 6 bases and J by 2 bases; unmatched bases: 7. Researchers took RNA transcripts and amplified the TCR beta CDR3 regions from them. The study used the HTBI primer set for a first-round RT-PCR of the TCR CDR3. TCRdb recomputed calls from the multiplex PCR reads with MiXCR, one row per CDR3 protein. The sample has under 400,000 distinct CDR3 sequences; 15% to 20% are singletons. V usage is TRBV5-1 and J usage is TRBJ1-2, with 7 bases that match TRBD1. Input material: blood. The clonotype comes from a woman in her thirties or forties with Graves' ophthalmopathy. CDR3 in amino acids: CASTLRGQNYGYTF. The DNA of the CDR3 is TGCGCCAGCACTCTCAGGGGACAGAACTATGGCTACACCTTC.